The 29 T cell receptor beta chains in this list originate from one sample, sequenced in a study of beta chain features in type 1 diabetes. Reverse transcription of all isolated RNA meant that expressed TCRB transcripts were sequenced. Sequencing used immunoSEQ multiplex PCR; TCRdb keeps in-frame clones, though not all of them. The sample has under 400,000 clones, 10% to 15% seen once. Material for sequencing was naive CD4+ T cells from blood. The receptors stem from a man between 18 and 35 years old in good health.

The V call is TRBV28, the J call TRBJ1-1; D is unclear. Trimming removed 7 bases at V and 7 bases at J, with 19 bases between. Germline lookup yields CDR1 MDHEN and CDR2 SYDVKM. The CDR3 loop spans 14 amino acids. The CDR3 sequence: CASNLPGGRGEAFF. CDR3 coding DNA: TGTGCCAGCAACCTACCCGGAGGACGGGGTGAAGCTTTCTTT.

V and J are TRBV29-1 and TRBJ1-4; 9 nucleotides match TRBD1. The CDR3 is 13 amino acids. The germline V gene has CDR1 SQVTM and CDR2 ANQGSEA. V trimming: 7 bases; J trimming: 5 bases; junction bases outside the gene matches: 5. The CDR3 spells CSATGQGNEKLFF. The CDR3, as DNA: TGCAGCGCCACCGGACAGGGGAATGAAAAACTGTTTTTT.

This clone has more than one count but fewer than ten. The junction shows a germline mismatch at one end, possibly a read error. The chain recombines TRBV7-7 with TRBJ2-1; 11 positions agree with TRBD1. This CDR3 spans 15 amino acids. Germline V gives CDR1 SSHAT, CDR2 FNYEAQ (reference sequence). CDR3 sequence reads: CASSQWDRGGNEQFF. CDR3 nucleotide sequence: TGTGCTAGCAGCCAATGGGACAGGGGGGGCAATGAGCAGTTCTTC.

The chain is built from TRBV30 and TRBJ2-3, with 7 bases lining up with TRBD2. This CDR3 contains 13 residues. The germline V gene has CDR1 GTSNPN and CDR2 SVGIG (reference sequence). With 7 bases clipped from V and 0 bases from J, the junction kept 4 bases outside the gene matches. The DNA of the CDR3 is TGTGCCTTCTCTAGCGGAAGCACAGATACGCAGTATTTT. It encodes CAFSSGSTDTQYF.

Only a few counts were recorded for this clone. The CDR3 DNA follows: TGTGCCAGCAATTCTCCGGGACAACTCAACTATGGCTACACCTTC. Protein sequence: CASNSPGQLNYGYTF. The V call is TRBV6-5, the J call TRBJ1-2; a weak D match, TRBD1 (6 bases). The CDR3 is 15 residues long. CDR1 MNHEY and CDR2 SVGAGI come from the germline V gene. V lost 7 bases, J lost 2 bases, and 17 bases lay in between.

This clone was counted between two and nine times. This chain uses TRBV27 with TRBJ2-3; D remains ambiguous. V was shortened by 3 bases and J by 6 bases, with 10 bases between the two germline ends. The CDR3 length is 13 residues. Germline lookup yields CDR1 MNHEY and CDR2 SMNVEV (reference sequence). Here the CDR3 DNA reads TGTGCCAGCAGTTTCTCCTTTCGGGATACGCAGTATTTT. It yields the protein CASSFSFRDTQYF.

The chain's CDR3 is CASSEGPQGSQHF. The CDR3 DNA reads TGTGCCAGCAGTGAGGGGCCCCAGGGGTCCCAGCATTTT. The J gene is TRBJ1-5, the V gene TRBV2; TRBD1 might be the D (6 bases). V lost 3 bases and J lost 11, with 14 bases in between. The CDR3 covers 13 residues. CDR1 is SNHLY and CDR2 is FYNNEI in the germline V gene.

The chain recombines TRBV15 with TRBJ1-6; D is uncertain. CDR3 length: 13 amino acids. Germline V gives CDR1 LNHNV, CDR2 YYDKDF (reference sequence). Trimming removed 8 bases from V and 0 bases from J, with 5 bases in between. In DNA, the CDR3 is TGTGCCACCGGTAGCTCCTATAATTCACCCCTCCACTTT. It is translated as CATGSSYNSPLHF.

This clone was counted a few times. V gene TRBV28 combines with J gene TRBJ2-3, with 7 bases fitting TRBD2. With V trimmed by 4 bases and J by 2 bases, 12 bases remained unmatched. This CDR3 is 17 amino acids long. The germline V gene encodes CDR1 MDHEN and CDR2 SYDVKM. CDR3 sequence: CASSSFSGSGATDTQYF. In DNA, the CDR3 is TGTGCCAGCAGTTCCTTTAGCGGGTCCGGGGCCACAGATACGCAGTATTTT.

The chain joins TRBV7-8 to TRBJ2-5; perhaps TRBD1 as D (5 bases). V shed 7 bases and J shed 5 bases, with 20 bases lying between them. The germline V gene has CDR1 SGHVS and CDR2 FQNEAQ. The CDR3 extends over 15 amino acids. DNA of the CDR3: TGTGCCAGCACCCAACCAGGACACTTTACGGAGACCCAGTACTTC. It codes for CASTQPGHFTETQYF.

Concerning this clone itself: The identical CDR3 is also encoded by other nucleotide sequences in the sample. This chain links TRBV29-1 with TRBJ1-2, with a weak D call TRBD1 (6 bases). The length of the CDR3 is 13 residues. V lost 6 bases and J lost 4, with 15 bases in between. Germline V gene sequence: CDR1 SQVTM, CDR2 ANQGSEA. The CDR3 here is CSVEQGLGYGYTF. The CDR3 DNA reads as TGCAGCGTGGAACAGGGCTTGGGCTATGGCTACACCTTC.

In this sample, this clone turned up a few times. This chain connects TRBV18 to TRBJ2-7; D is unclear. V was cut by 0 bases and J by 2 bases, with 11 bases left in between. Germline loops: CDR1 KGHSH, CDR2 LQKENI. The CDR3 consists of 15 residues. In nucleotides, the CDR3 is TGTGCCAGCTCACCACCGTCCTATAATACCTACGAGCAGTACTTC. This sequence encodes CASSPPSYNTYEQYF.

The chain uses TRBV15 and TRBJ1-2; D uncertain. This CDR3 is built from 15 residues. With 1 base removed from V and 4 bases from J, the gap between germline ends came to 13 bases. Looked up from germline, CDR1 is LNHNV and CDR2 is YYDKDF (reference sequence). CDR3 nucleotide sequence: TGTGCCACCAGCAGAGCCCTCGCCCCAGGCTATGGCTACACCTTC. Translated: CATSRALAPGYGYTF.

The V call is TRBV9, the J call TRBJ2-5, with D tentatively TRBD2 (6 bases). V gave up 0 bases and J gave up 2 bases, with 20 bases separating them. CDR1 is SGDLS and CDR2 is YYNGEE in the germline V gene. The CDR3 runs to 18 residues. CDR3: CASSVGPYGTGVQETQYF. The CDR3 bases are TGTGCCAGCAGCGTAGGACCCTATGGAACGGGGGTTCAAGAGACCCAGTACTTC.

J is TRBJ2-3 and V is TRBV10-3; D is unclear. This CDR3 contains 13 residues. Looked up from germline, CDR1 is ENHRY and CDR2 is SYGVKD. V shed 0 bases and J shed 4 bases, with 5 bases lying between them. The CDR3 reads CAISESTADTQYF. The CDR3 region has the DNA TGTGCCATCAGTGAGTCAACAGCAGATACGCAGTATTTT.

This clone turned up a few times. This rearrangement joins TRBV7-3 to TRBJ2-5, with 8 bases identical to TRBD1. Unmatched junction bases numbered 10, after V lost 2 bases and J lost 8 bases. The germline CDR1 and CDR2 sequences are SGHTA and FQGTGA. The CDR3 consists of 15 residues. In DNA, the CDR3 is TGTGCCAGCAGCTTAGATACGGACAGGGCCAATACCCAGTACTTC. Its protein is CASSLDTDRANTQYF.

This clone was detected a few times. The chain uses TRBV28 and TRBJ1-2, with a tentative D call TRBD1 (5 bases). V gave up 7 bases and J gave up 6 bases, with 12 bases separating them. CDR3 size: 12 residues. Germline CDR1 MDHEN, CDR2 SYDVKM. CDR3 sequence (DNA): TGTGCCAGCACGATTCCAGGGAATGGCTACACCTTC. Residues: CASTIPGNGYTF.

The chain employs TRBV7-9 and TRBJ2-5; 7 positions match TRBD1. The junction had 8 bases not matched to a gene; V was cut back by 3 bases and J by 7 bases. The germline gives CDR1 SEHNR, CDR2 FQNEAQ (reference sequence). The CDR3 spans 14 residues. CDR3 sequence (DNA): TGTGCCAGCAGCTTCAAGACAGGGTATGGGACCCAGTACTTC. Translation: CASSFKTGYGTQYF.

The chain links TRBV5-1 to TRBJ2-3; 11 bases are a match to TRBD2. After removal of 4 bases from V and 3 bases from J, the junction contained 4 bases not matched to a gene. Per germline, CDR1 SGHRS and CDR2 YFSETQ. This CDR3 has 15 residues. CDR3 DNA: TGCGCCAGCAGCCAACTAGCGGGAGCAACAGATACGCAGTATTTT. As protein: CASSQLAGATDTQYF.

The rearrangement joins TRBV5-6 to TRBJ2-6; D perhaps matches TRBD1 (5 bases). The CDR3 length is 16 residues. V lost 6 bases, J lost 0 bases, and 13 bases lay in between. CDR1 is SGHDT and CDR2 is YYEEEE in the germline V gene. The CDR3 reads CASMPRQTSGANVLTF. DNA of the CDR3: TGTGCCAGCATGCCCCGACAGACCTCTGGGGCCAACGTCCTGACTTTC.

This rearrangement joins TRBV30 to TRBJ1-2; D not resolved. The CDR3 is 12 amino acids. Germline lookup yields CDR1 GTSNPN and CDR2 SVGIG (reference sequence). V lost 4 bases and J lost 6, with 12 bases in between. CDR3: CAWIPRVDGYTF. In nucleotides, the CDR3 is TGTGCCTGGATTCCCCGGGTGGATGGCTACACCTTC.

This clone was observed a handful of times. The chain carries TRBV5-1 and TRBJ2-3; 8 bases are shared with TRBD2. This CDR3 comprises 14 residues. The germline V gene encodes CDR1 SGHRS and CDR2 YFSETQ. Losses at the gene ends were 6 bases for V and 4 bases for J; bases not matched to a gene: 7. The CDR3 is CASTGGGLSDTQYF. Written as DNA, the CDR3 is TGCGCCAGCACGGGCGGGGGGTTGTCAGATACGCAGTATTTT.

The rearrangement links TRBV7-9 to TRBJ2-1; TRBD2 matches at 10 bases. The V and J ends lost 5 bases and 6 bases, in that order; junction bases with no gene match: 7. The CDR3 is 15 residues long. Looked up from germline, CDR1 is SEHNR and CDR2 is FQNEAQ (reference sequence). The CDR3 region is CASSPGVAGGNEQFF. The CDR3 DNA sequence: TGTGCCAGCAGCCCTGGGGTAGCGGGGGGCAATGAGCAGTTCTTC.

This clone was recorded a few times. The chain carries TRBV7-9 and TRBJ2-7; tentatively, D is TRBD2 (5 bases). The germline V and J ends were trimmed by 5 bases and 4 bases, with 21 bases remaining between them. The CDR3 totals 16 residues. Germline values: CDR1 SEHNR, CDR2 FQNEAQ (reference sequence). CDR3 nucleotide sequence: TGTGCCAGCAGCCCACGGGAAGGCACGGAAAGATACGAGCAGTACTTC. As protein: CASSPREGTERYEQYF.

The sample holds a few counts of this clone. The chain recombines TRBV5-1 with TRBJ2-3; D is ambiguous. The ends were cut back, 4 bases at V and 6 bases at J, with 12 bases in the middle. CDR3 length equals 13 residues. From germline, CDR1 is SGHRS and CDR2 YFSETQ. The CDR3 DNA is TGCGCCAGCAGCCTGACTCGTCAGGATACGCAGTATTTT. Translation: CASSLTRQDTQYF.

This clone turned up a few times. The V gene is TRBV5-6, the J gene TRBJ2-7; D is possibly TRBD2 (5 bases). The CDR3 is 13 amino acids. V lost 1 base, J lost 2 bases, and 7 bases lay in between. CDR1 is SGHDT, CDR2 YYEEEE, per germline. CDR3 amino acids: CASSLSGTYEQYF. The CDR3, as DNA: TGTGCCAGCAGCTTGAGCGGTACCTACGAGCAGTACTTC.

The chain carries TRBV7-2 and TRBJ2-3; 9 bases agree with TRBD2. Unmatched junction bases numbered 2, after V lost 0 bases and J lost 7 bases. The germline CDR1 and CDR2 sequences are SGHTA and FQGNSA. The CDR3 totals 14 residues. The DNA of the CDR3 is TGTGCCAGCAGCTTAGCAGCGGGGGGAAATACGCAGTATTTT. Amino acids: CASSLAAGGNTQYF.

This chain joins TRBV7-9 and TRBJ1-4; D call uncertain. The CDR3 runs 14 residues. Germline-derived CDR1 and CDR2 are SEHNR and FQNEAQ (reference sequence). V was clipped by 4 bases and J by 6 bases, with 12 bases between them. CDR3 protein: CASSSSSQDEKLFF. CDR3 bases: TGTGCCAGCAGCTCCTCCTCGCAGGATGAAAAACTGTTTTTT.

This clone has a handful of counts. V is TRBV28 and J is TRBJ2-3, with 7 nucleotides matching TRBD1. Germline loops: CDR1 MDHEN, CDR2 SYDVKM. V was clipped by 4 bases and J by 5 bases; unmatched bases: 9. The CDR3 runs to 15 residues. The CDR3 DNA is TGTGCCAGCAGTTCCCCGGGACAGCCGCAAGATACGCAGTATTTT. Amino acids: CASSSPGQPQDTQYF.